The 6 T cell receptor beta chains listed next were all sequenced from one sample in a study of blood T cell repertoires in COVID-19. Produced via immunoSEQ multiplex PCR; TCRdb's table is partial and in-frame only. The sample has some 270,000 clones; around 87% are singletons. Sequencing input: peripheral blood. Receptor source: a woman between 55 and 75 years old with COVID-19, enrolled during active disease.

V gene TRBV7-2 combines with J gene TRBJ1-2, with a tentative D call TRBD1 (5 bases). V was pared by 3 bases and J by 7 bases, with 15 bases between. The CDR3 extends over 14 amino acids. The germline V gene has CDR1 SGHTA and CDR2 FQGNSA. DNA for the CDR3: TGTGCCAGCAGCTTGGGCAGGGTAGGAAGTGGCTACACCTTC. As protein: CASSLGRVGSGYTF.

This clone was counted many times. The chain has TRBV7-2 and TRBJ2-6; TRBD1 aligns across 8 bases. Per germline, CDR1 SGHTA and CDR2 FQGNSA. This CDR3 has 18 residues. Losses at the gene ends were 4 bases for V and 3 bases for J; bases not matched to a gene: 11. CDR3 in amino acids: CASSSGEQGVRGANVLTF. CDR3 DNA: TGTGCCAGCAGCTCAGGGGAACAGGGGGTGCGTGGGGCCAACGTCCTGACTTTC.

The chain joins TRBV3-1 (or the pseudogene TRBV3-2) to TRBJ1-6; maybe TRBD1 (6 bases). Germline V gene lookup returns CDR1 LGHDT and CDR2 YNNKEL (reference sequence). The V gene lost 2 bases and the J gene lost 7 bases, with 9 bases spanning the gap. The CDR3 extends over 14 amino acids. The CDR3 region has the DNA TGTGCCAGCAGCCAACAAGGACAGAATTCACCCCTCCACTTT. It codes for CASSQQGQNSPLHF.

The rearrangement links TRBV30 to TRBJ2-7; 10 bases match TRBD1. Germline trimming cut 2 bases from V and 0 bases from J; bases unmatched to any gene: 7. The CDR3 covers 16 residues. Germline V lookup: CDR1 GTSNPN, CDR2 SVGIG (reference sequence). CDR3 sequence: CAWSSRDRGFSYEQYF. The CDR3 DNA reads TGTGCCTGGAGTTCCCGGGACAGGGGCTTCTCCTACGAGCAGTACTTC.

The chain has TRBV6-5 and TRBJ2-7; 8 bases are shared with TRBD2. CDR1 MNHEY and CDR2 SVGAGI come from the germline V gene. The CDR3 totals 16 residues. After removal of 0 bases from V and 2 bases from J, the junction contained 6 bases not matched to a gene. CDR3 residues: CASSYSAGGLPYEQYF. The DNA of the CDR3 is TGTGCCAGCAGTTACTCTGCGGGGGGCCTTCCCTACGAGCAGTACTTC.

The rearrangement uses TRBV6-2 or TRBV6-3 and TRBJ1-6; D is perhaps TRBD1 (6 bases). Trimming left V 3 bases short and J 7 bases short, with 13 bases between. CDR3 length: 15 residues. CDR1 and CDR2 from the germline V gene are MNHEY and SVGEGT. CDR3 DNA: TGTGCCAGCAGTTATGGCGGCCAGGGGAATTCACCCCTCCACTTT. Its translation: CASSYGGQGNSPLHF.